The following is a T cell receptor (beta chain) sequence with its context. The antigen is unknown. Looked up from germline, CDR1 is KGHSH and CDR2 is LQKENI. The CDR3 extends over 17 amino acids. V shed 3 bases and J 4 bases; nucleotides not matched to a gene: 11. The data were taken from a study of T-cell reconstitution after alpha-beta-depleted transplantation in children. Researchers prepared the TCRbeta library using unique molecular identifiers, the study reports. TCRdb reprocessed the PCR reads with MiXCR, giving one entry per CDR3 protein. Among approximately 500,000 distinct CDR3 sequences listed, 27% were seen once. Study findings and constraints: Several hundred expanded graft clones reportedly gave rise to the alpha-beta T cells present about two months after transplant. Surviving recipient T cells and thymic progenitors underlay high day-60 TCRbeta diversity in some patients. One year post-transplant, T-cell counts and diversity were largely derived from T cells produced anew.

The source material was PBMCs, sampled before TCRalphabeta/CD19-depleted stem cell transplant. This receptor was obtained from a boy under two years old with Wiskott-Aldrich syndrome, due to receive a stem cell transplant. The V gene is TRBV18, the J gene TRBJ2-1; 8 nucleotides match TRBD1. CDR3 loop: CASSPLGPGTGYNEQFF. CDR3 nucleotides: TGTGCCAGCTCACCTCTCGGTCCCGGGACAGGTTACAATGAGCAGTTCTTC. Based on the CDR3 plus reference TRBV18 and TRBJ2-1, the full variable domain is NAGVMQNPRHLVRRRGQEARLRCSPMKGHSHVYWYRQLPEEGLKFMVYLQKENIIDESGMPKERFSAEFPKEGPSILRIQQVVRGDSAAYFCASSPLGPGTGYNEQFFGPGTRLTVL.